This TCR beta chain was sequenced in a study of blood T cell repertoires in COVID-19 (dated by TCRdb to 2018 to 2020). About the study as a whole: Samples covering the acute and convalescent phases of COVID-19 were provided by collaborators in the United States, Italy and Spain. The material from the prospective study consisted of cDNA or gDNA derived from T cells, B-cell-depleted T cells, or PBMCs. Subjects who had been exposed to COVID-19, were actively infected with it, or had recovered from it provided the deeply sampled blood TCRbeta repertoires that made up the dataset. The repertoires were made available in a free public database intended to serve as a resource for research on the immune response to SARS-CoV-2. The samples were drawn from two sources: the first 160 participants of the ongoing ImmuneRACE study, and over 950 subjects contributed by 6 global collaborators. A de-identified subject ID, COVID-19 status, age in years and sex were almost always included in the sample metadata. HLA class I and class II types, where available, came from metadata supplied by the sample provider rather than from assay-based typing. On the study overall, not on this receptor specifically: The quantity of clinical and demographic metadata differed by source and by participant and was supplied without curation.

Turning to this clone: Its cognate antigen has yet to be identified. No qualities accompany the bases; no much larger clone lies one base away.

The immunoSEQ Assay, a bias-controlled multiplex PCR, was used to amplify TCRbeta CDR3 regions from genomic DNA. Processing in the source paper ran as follows. The number of nucleated cells in each sample was estimated by amplification of reference gene primers within the assay. To quantify the absolute abundance of each unique TCRbeta CDR3 rearrangement, sequence reads were collapsed and filtered. For each sample, productive Simpson clonality was calculated as the square root of Simpson's diversity index over productive rearrangements. In TCRdb, the immuneACCESS table is reduced to in-frame sequences with V and J assigned. These tables do not hold every clone; where another copy was compared, an unresolved V gene accounts for under half, and the others remain unexplained. That table gives V, J and clone size, and the DNA gave D and trimming. For this sample the table gives under 200,000 clones, of which around 87% were detected only once. The ten largest make up 2.5% of the sample.

Unmatched junction bases come to 3, with V trimmed by 4 bases and J by 5 bases. CDR3 length: 15 amino acids, cysteine to phenylalanine. Only CDR3 DNA remains: 45 bases, in frame from the first base. Reading the germline V gene (reference sequence) gives CDR1 SEHNR and CDR2 FQNEAQ. The collaborating institutions used their own protocols to collect whole blood in K2EDTA tubes. Collaborator samples were shipped for TCRbeta analysis as frozen whole blood, isolated PBMCs, or DNA extracted from either sample type. The source is a man in his forties with active or convalescent COVID-19. Sequencing used peripheral blood. Recombination connected TRBV7-9 to TRBJ2-1; TRBD2 fits 12 bases in the junction. Here the CDR3 is given as CASSSGLAGNNEQFF. The base sequence is TGTGCCAGCAGCTCGGGACTAGCGGGTAACAATGAGCAGTTCTTC. Reference TRBV7-9 and TRBJ2-1 proteins supply the regions before and after the CDR3; the full variable domain is: DTGVSQNPRHKITKRGQNVTFRCDPISEHNRLYWYRQTLGQGPEFLTYFQNEAQLEKSRLLSDRFSAERPKGSFSTLEIQRTEQGDSAMYLCASSSGLAGNNEQFFGPGTRLTVL.